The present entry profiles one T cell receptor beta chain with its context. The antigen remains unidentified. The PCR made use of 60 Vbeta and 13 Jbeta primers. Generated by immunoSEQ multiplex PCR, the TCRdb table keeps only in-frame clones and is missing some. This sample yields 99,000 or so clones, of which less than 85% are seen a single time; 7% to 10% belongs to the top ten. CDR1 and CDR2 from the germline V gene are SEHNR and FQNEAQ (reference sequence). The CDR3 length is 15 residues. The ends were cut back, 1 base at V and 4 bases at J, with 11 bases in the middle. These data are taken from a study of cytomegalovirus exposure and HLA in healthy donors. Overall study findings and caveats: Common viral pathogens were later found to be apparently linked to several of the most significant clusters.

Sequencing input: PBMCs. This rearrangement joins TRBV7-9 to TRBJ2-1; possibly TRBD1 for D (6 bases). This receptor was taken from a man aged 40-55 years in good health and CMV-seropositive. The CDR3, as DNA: TGTGCCAGCAGCTTAGTGCCAGGGACATACAATGAGCAGTTCTTC. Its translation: CASSLVPGTYNEQFF.